This T cell receptor (beta chain) was observed in a study of T cell repertoires in ileal Crohn's disease. The CDR3 covers 13 residues. Trimming took off 3 bases at V and 5 bases at J, with 14 bases between the two ends. The germline CDR1 and CDR2 sequences are GTSNPN and SVGIG (reference sequence). TCRdb's copy holds only in-frame clones and misses some; the assay was immunoSEQ multiplex PCR. This table holds about 890 clones, 88% found once. The sequence was obtained from an adult with Crohn's disease. Sequencing used ileal tissue. The chain couples TRBV30 to TRBJ2-7, with TRBD1 as a possible D gene (5 bases). CDR3 amino acids: CAWSRAYMNEQYF. CDR3 nucleotides: TGTGCCTGGAGCAGGGCTTATATGAACGAGCAGTACTTC.